The 27 T cell receptor delta chains below all came from one sample that was sequenced in a study of γδ T cells in repeated Plasmodium falciparum infection (TCRdb year 2021). Vgamma9/Vdelta2+ and Vdelta2-negative gammadelta T cell populations were flow-sorted from peripheral blood mononuclear cells for bulk TCR repertoire analysis. Library prep was done by multiplex PCR. The data were produced on an Illumina MiSeq. The public reads were reprocessed by TCRdb using CATT, and rows of matching DNA were later combined. In all, the sample holds roughly 86,000 delta-chain clones, and more than 1.4% of those were seen once. The ten largest make up around 8.1% of the sample. The sequenced sample was gamma-delta T cells from blood. The receptors were sampled from a pool of human donors (malaria-infected and uninfected, not separated).

Details on this clone: The mismatch at residue 4 between this DNA's translation and the TCRdb protein of a much larger clone likely reflects a read error; the protein shown is translated from the DNA. The chain carries TRDV2 and TRDJ1; the D gene is possibly TRDD3 (6 bases). TCRdb does not report a J gene; here it was assigned by matching the DNA to germline references. CDR1 is GEAIGNYY and CDR2 is EKD in the germline V gene. The CDR3 runs 17 residues. The CDR3 bases are TGTGCCTGTGGCACCGTCGGATACCGTGGGTACACCGATAAACTCATCTTT. Translating gives CACGTVGYRGYTDKLIF.

The table lists this clone with many counts. The rearrangement links TRDV1 to TRDJ1, with TRDD3 matching 8 bases. CDR3 length: 22 amino acids. Germline V gene data show CDR1 as TSWWSYY and CDR2 as QGS. Germline trimming cut 1 base from V and 2 bases from J; bases unmatched to any gene: 24. CDR3 amino acids: CALGEHRPSAVIYWGATDKLIF. The CDR3 nucleotides are TGTGCTCTTGGGGAACACCGTCCCTCCGCCGTCATATACTGGGGGGCGACCGATAAACTCATCTTT.

With respect to this clone: TCRdb has a much larger clone's protein, which differs at residue 9 from the translation of this DNA, likely because of a read error; what is shown is the protein translated from the DNA. This chain joins TRDV2 and TRDJ1; D uncertain. The J gene, left out of TCRdb, was set here by checking the DNA against germline. Trimming removed 3 bases at V and 0 bases at J, with 13 bases between. Germline V gene data show CDR1 as GEAIGNYY and CDR2 as EKD. This CDR3 contains 15 residues. The CDR3 DNA follows: TGTGCCTGTGACCGGGGTACCCGAGACACCGATAAACTCATCTTT. Encoded protein: CACDRGTRDTDKLIF.

This clone has a handful of counts. This may be a read error: a much more frequent sequence differs by one nucleotide. Other DNA sequences in the sample encode the same CDR3. V usage is TRDV1 and J usage is TRDJ1, with D tentatively TRDD2 (6 bases). The CDR3 totals 23 residues. CDR1 and CDR2 (germline): TSWWSYY, QGS. V lost 3 bases and J 7 bases, leaving 42 bases between the germline ends. CDR3 sequence (DNA): TGTGCTCTTGGGGATCCGCCTTTCCTAGCCCGGGTAAGGGGTACCAACGAAGGGGGTAAACTCATCTTT. Its protein is CALGDPPFLARVRGTNEGGKLIF.

This clone was observed a handful of times. TCRdb's protein, taken from a much larger clone, differs from this DNA's translation at residue 8, likely owing to a read error; the protein displayed comes from the DNA. The chain joins TRDV2 to TRDJ1; the D is unclear. CDR3 length: 16 amino acids. V was clipped by 0 bases and J by 3 bases, with 16 bases between them. Germline-derived CDR1 and CDR2 are GEAIGNYY and EKD. The chain's CDR3 is CACDTVGRFNSDKLIF. The CDR3 nucleotides are TGTGCCTGTGACACCGTTGGGAGATTCAACTCCGATAAACTCATCTTT.

In the case of this clone: The TCRdb protein, from a much larger clone, departs from this DNA's translation at residue 10, likely by read error; the protein shown derives from the DNA. This chain joins TRDV2 and TRDJ1; the match to TRDD3 covers 7 bases. This CDR3 has 17 residues. From germline, CDR1 is GEAIGNYY and CDR2 EKD. J was trimmed by 2 bases and V by 0 bases; bases with no gene match: 11. The CDR3 DNA reads as TGTGCCTGTGACACCGTTGGTGGGGGACGACTTACCGATAAACTCATCTTT. It translates to CACDTVGGGRLTDKLIF.

Concerning this clone itself: A far larger clone is one nucleotide away, so this likely arose from a read error. Other DNA sequences in the same sample also yield this CDR3. The rearrangement uses TRDV2 and TRDJ1, with 12 bases matching TRDD3. Matching the DNA to germline supplied the J gene, which TCRdb does not give. The germline CDR1 and CDR2 sequences are GEAIGNYY and EKD. This CDR3 has 16 amino acids. DNA for the CDR3: TGCGCCTGTGACTCCTTACTGGGGGATACCCACGATAAACTCATCTTT. Amino acid sequence: CACDSLLGDTHDKLIF.

To note about this clone: This DNA's translation and the protein TCRdb lists, from a much larger clone, do not match at residue 15, likely due to a read error; the protein shown is translated from the DNA. The chain uses TRDV1 and TRDJ1; D not certain. Assignment of the J gene here rests on matching the DNA to germline, because TCRdb gives none. Trimming stripped 0 bases from V and 10 bases from J, with 27 bases between. Germline CDR1 reads TSWWSYY; CDR2 reads QGS. This CDR3 is built from 18 residues. CDR3 coding DNA: TGTGCTCTTGGGGAACTTTTCCCCATTCCGGGCGAATCTGGTAGACTCATCTTT. Protein: CALGELFPIPGESGRLIF.

Remarks on this clone: The protein TCRdb lists belongs to a much larger clone and differs from this DNA's translation at residue 7, which points to a read error; the protein shown is made from the DNA. This chain connects TRDV1 to TRDJ1; D may be TRDD2 or TRDD3 (5 bases each). The J gene is absent in TCRdb and was assigned here via DNA matching to germline. The CDR3 runs to 16 residues. The germline gives CDR1 TSWWSYY, CDR2 QGS. Trimming took 4 bases from V and 1 from J, leaving 16 bases between them. The CDR3 DNA reads as TGTGCTCTTGGGGCTCCTAGCTGGGTAATCACCGATAAACTCATCTTT. This encodes CALGAPSWVITDKLIF.

For this clone: The protein TCRdb gives is from a much larger clone and does not agree with this DNA's translation at residue 14, likely a read error; the protein shown here comes from the DNA. The V call is TRDV1, the J call TRDJ1; 7 nucleotides agree with TRDD3. Here the J gene was assigned by germline matching of the DNA, as TCRdb has none. Germline trimming cut 5 bases from V and 7 bases from J; bases unmatched to any gene: 34. Germline CDR1 reads TSWWSYY; CDR2 reads QGS. The CDR3 has 22 residues. The CDR3 nucleotides read TGTGCTCTTGGGAAGAGTCGACCTAATGGTGTAAGAGTACAGGGGGATGGGGTTAAACTCATCTTT. It specifies CALGKSRPNGVRVQGDGVKLIF.

This clone has just a few counts. A far larger clone lies a single base away; this is likely a read error. This sample includes further DNA sequences coding for the same CDR3. The chain recombines TRDV3 with TRDJ1; 12 nucleotides match TRDD3. The J gene was missing in TCRdb and was found by matching the end of the DNA to germline. Germline loops: CDR1 TVYSNPD, CDR2 GDNSRS (reference sequence). This CDR3 contains 21 residues. Trimming at V came to 1 base and at J to 0 bases, leaving 21 bases not matched to a gene. CDR3 DNA sequence: TGTGCCTTTAAATCAGCGGCGGCGACTGGGGGATACAGGGGGTACACCGATAAACTCATCTTT. Amino acid sequence: CAFKSAAATGGYRGYTDKLIF.

A note on this clone: This likely reflects a read error, since a far larger clone is one base away. Other DNA sequences in this sample translate to the same CDR3. The V gene is TRDV2, the J gene TRDJ1; 7 bases line up with TRDD3. The V gene end was trimmed by 1 base and the J gene end by 0 bases; junction bases not matched to a gene: 10. The CDR3 loop spans 17 amino acids. Germline V gene lookup returns CDR1 GEAIGNYY and CDR2 EKD. CDR3 loop: CACDTLGDRGYTDKLIF. CDR3 coding DNA: TGTGCCTGTGACACTTTGGGGGACAGGGGTTACACCGATAAACTCATCTTT.

This clone has a handful of counts. A read error likely explains why the TCRdb protein, taken from a much larger clone, differs from this DNA's translation at residue 8; the protein shown is translated from the DNA. The V gene is TRDV2, the J gene TRDJ1; weak D call: TRDD3 (5 bases). The J gene is absent in TCRdb and was assigned here via DNA matching to germline. Per germline, CDR1 GEAIGNYY and CDR2 EKD. The CDR3 has 16 residues. V was shortened by 0 bases and J by 0 bases, with 13 bases between the two germline ends. CDR3 nucleotides: TGTGCCTGTGACACCGCAGGGGAATCGTACACCGATAAACTCATCTTT. It yields the protein CACDTAGESYTDKLIF.

This clone showed up many times. A far larger clone is off by one base, so a read error is likely. The DNA is omitted, as the CDR3 cannot be located on it reliably, and the CDR3 follows TCRdb's listing. The V gene reported is TRDV2; the J gene is uncalled; whether TRDD3, the table's D call, matches the DNA was not checked. Germline V gene data show CDR1 as GEAIGNYY and CDR2 as EKD. The length of the CDR3 is 15 amino acids, counting both ends. The CDR3 is CACDNVGIGTAQLFF.

This clone was observed at least ten times. The rearrangement joins TRDV1 to TRDJ1; tentative D call: TRDD2 (8 bases). V was trimmed by 4 bases and J by 0 bases, leaving 24 bases between them. This CDR3 spans 19 amino acids. Germline V gene data show CDR1 as TSWWSYY and CDR2 as QGS. CDR3 protein: CALGGFLRFTGVYTDKLIF. Here the CDR3 DNA reads TGTGCTCTTGGGGGCTTCCTACGATTTACTGGGGTTTACACCGATAAACTCATCTTT.

This clone came up a few times. A read error is the likely source, as a far larger clone sits one nucleotide away. The same CDR3 is also encoded by other DNA sequences in this sample. Called V gene: TRDV2; the J gene was not called; the table names TRDD3, a call not compared with the DNA. Germline lookup yields CDR1 GEAIGNYY and CDR2 EKD. This CDR3 is 21 amino acids long. The CDR3 loop is CACDPLHVSGVKVPYTDKLIF. The CDR3 coding sequence is TGTGCCTGTGACCCTCTACACGTGTCTGGGGTAAAAGTGCCGTACACCGATAAGCTCATCTTT.

This clone was counted many times. This sequence is one base from a far larger clone and is likely a read error. Other DNA variants within this sample encode the same CDR3. The chain joins TRDV2 to TRDJ3, with 7 bases that match TRDD3. The CDR3 runs to 21 residues. CDR1 is GEAIGNYY, CDR2 EKD, per germline. Germline trimming cut 2 bases from V and 0 bases from J; bases unmatched to any gene: 15. The CDR3 loop is CACDKVAPGGSSSWDTRQMFF. For the CDR3, the DNA is TGTGCCTGTGACAAAGTGGCTCCCGGGGGATCTAGCTCCTGGGACACCCGACAGATGTTTTTC.

This clone was seen more than once but under ten times. TCRdb's protein, taken from a much larger clone, differs from this DNA's translation at residue 11, likely owing to a read error; the protein displayed comes from the DNA. J is TRDJ3 and V is TRDV2, with D possibly TRDD3 on 6 matching bases. TCRdb supplies no J gene; here it was assigned by aligning the nucleotide sequence to germline. The V gene lost 0 bases and the J gene lost 2 bases, with 16 bases spanning the gap. This CDR3 has 19 residues. The V gene's germline CDR1 is GEAIGNYY and CDR2 EKD. CDR3 DNA: TGTGCCTGTGACACCGTCGTGGGGGCAAGCCCCTGGGACACCCGACAGATGTTTTTC. Amino acid sequence: CACDTVVGASPWDTRQMFF.

Turning to this clone: A far larger clone is a single base away, which makes a read error likely. Other DNA sequences in this specimen translate into the identical CDR3. No J gene was called, and the V gene is TRDV1; the table's TRDD3 call for D was not verified on the DNA. The CDR3 consists of 22 residues. The germline gives CDR1 TSWWSYY, CDR2 QGS. The CDR3 DNA sequence: TGTGCTCTTGGGGAATCTAAAAATGAGGGGGCGCCACTCCTACCTTACACCGATAAACTTATCTTT. Encoded protein: CALGESKNEGAPLLPYTDKLIF.

This clone was counted between two and nine times. Given a far larger clone just one base away, this is likely a sequencing read error. Other nucleotide sequences from this sample produce the same CDR3. V and J are TRDV1 and TRDJ1; D is perhaps TRDD2 (5 bases). The J gene, absent from TCRdb, was called here by matching the DNA to germline. V shed 7 bases and J shed 1 base, with 28 bases lying between them. CDR3 length: 19 amino acids. Germline loops: CDR1 TSWWSYY, CDR2 QGS. The DNA for the CDR3 is TGTGCTCTTGAGATATACCTACGCATACCAGTGGGACCCACCGATAAACTCATCTTT. Protein sequence: CALEIYLRIPVGPTDKLIF.

On this clone: A much larger clonotype is one base distant, so this may be a read error. The chain carries TRDV1 and TRDJ1; TRDD3 matches 8 bases. This CDR3 has 20 residues. Germline assignment: CDR1 TSWWSYY and CDR2 QGS. DNA of the CDR3: TGTGCTCCTGGGGAACTAAAACCCAACTACTGGGGGTGGAGAACCGATAAACACATCTTT. It translates to CAPGELKPNYWGWRTDKHIF.

Of note for this clone: TCRdb's protein for this DNA is that of a much larger clone and differs from the translation at residue 13, likely a read error; the protein shown is the DNA translation. A V gene of TRDV2 was called, but no J gene was assigned; TRDD3, the D gene given by the table, was not confirmed from the DNA. This CDR3 has 15 residues. Germline CDR1 reads GEAIGNYY; CDR2 reads EKD. CDR3 region: CACDPLGSGRDKHIF. The CDR3 DNA sequence: TGTGCCTGTGACCCCCTGGGGAGCGGACGCGATAAACACATCTTT.

Remarks on this clone: TCRdb pairs this DNA with a much larger clone's protein that differs at residue 18, likely a read error; the protein shown was translated from the DNA. The chain uses TRDV1 and TRDJ1, with 10 nucleotides matching TRDD3. No J segment appears in TCRdb, so it was assigned here by matching the sequence to germline. CDR3 size: 24 residues. Germline CDR1 is TSWWSYY and CDR2 is QGS. V gave up 2 bases and J gave up 4 bases; unmatched junction bases: 31. CDR3: CALGEGRSLLKYWGIKNPNDKLIF. In nucleotides, the CDR3 is TGTGCTCTTGGGGAAGGCAGGAGCCTTCTTAAGTACTGGGGGATCAAAAATCCCAACGATAAACTCATCTTT.

This clone was observed many times. This sequence joins TRDV2 and TRDJ1; 8 nucleotides match TRDD3. The CDR3 length is 20 residues. V lost 0 bases, J lost 0 bases, and 17 bases stayed unmatched. The V gene's germline CDR1 is GEAIGNYY and CDR2 EKD. The CDR3, as DNA: TGTGCCTGTGACACCGGTTCACTGGGGGGTCAAAGAAGGTACACCGATAAACTCATCTTT. Translation gives CACDTGSLGGQRRYTDKLIF.

This clone is labeled as medium-sized. The germline gene is not matched at one end of the junction; a read error may be the cause. This sample also contains other DNA sequences that code for the same CDR3. V gene TRDV1 combines with J gene TRDJ1, with 10 bases lining up with TRDD3. The CDR3 is 15 amino acids. Per the germline V gene, CDR1 is TSWWSYY and CDR2 is QGS. The CDR3 protein is CALRDWGINTDKLIF. The CDR3, as DNA: TGTGCTCTTAGGGACTGGGGGATTAACACCGATAAACTCATCTTT.

V is TRDV1 and J is TRDJ1; 12 bases fit TRDD3. Assignment of the J gene here rests on matching the DNA to germline, because TCRdb gives none. The length of the CDR3 is 19 residues. Unmatched junction bases numbered 8, after V lost 0 bases and J lost 0 bases. Germline CDR1 and CDR2: TSWWSYY and QGS. The CDR3 sequence: CALGELWPGGYGDTDKLIF. The CDR3 DNA reads TGTGCTCTTGGGGAACTTTGGCCTGGGGGATACGGGGACACCGATAAACTCATCTTT.

This clone was seen ten or more times. V is TRAV29/DV5 and J is TRDJ1, with 9 bases fitting TRDD3. The trim removed 0 bases at V and 4 bases at J, leaving 13 bases unmatched. Germline lookup yields CDR1 NSMFDY and CDR2 ISSIKDK. The CDR3 is made up of 17 amino acids. CDR3 DNA sequence: TGTGCAGCAAGCGCCCTCATGACCTCGGGGATACGCGATAAACTCATCTTT. It codes for CAASALMTSGIRDKLIF.